This is a list of T cell receptor beta chains from one sample in a study of blood T cell repertoires in COVID-19. The repertoire was sequenced with immunoSEQ multiplex PCR; TCRdb's copy has only in-frame clones and lacks some. The sample has tens of thousands of clones, 85% seen once. Specimen: peripheral blood. The receptors derive from a man at least 80 years old with acute or convalescent COVID-19. The CDR3 runs from the conserved cysteine through the conserved F or W. Each record gives: J gene, V gene, D gene, clone size, CDR3 length, CDR3 DNA, CDR3 protein. The D gene is left open where the match is weak. Size tells how often a clone was seen (once, few, many) or the class of an expanded clone, and some rows leave it out.

>TRBJ1-4|TRBV4-2|-|-|15
TGTGCCAGCAGCCAAGAACCGGGATTGATTGAAAAACTGTTTTTT
CASSQEPGLIEKLFF
>TRBJ2-2|TRBV19|TRBD2|-|14
TGTGCCAGTAGGCCGGGAGGGTCGACCGGGGAGCTGTTTTTT
CASRPGGSTGELFF
>TRBJ2-3|TRBV7-2|TRBD2|-|17
TGTGCCAGCAGCTTAGTAGCGGGAGGGCCGCCTCAAGATACGCAGTATTTT
CASSLVAGGPPQDTQYF
>TRBJ1-6|TRBV27|-|-|12
TGTGCCAGCGGGCACGATAATTCACCCCTCCACTTT
CASGHDNSPLHF
>TRBJ1-4|TRBV29-1|TRBD1|-|13
TGCAGCGTTAGACAGGGCGGTGGTGAAAAACTGTTTTTT
CSVRQGGGEKLFF
>TRBJ2-7|TRBV2|-|few|11
TGTGCCAGCAGCCTACTCGACGAGCAGTACTTC
CASSLLDEQYF
>TRBJ2-7|TRBV5-4|TRBD2|-|15
TGTGCCAGCAGCCTGAGACTAGCGGGAGAATACGAGCAGTACTTC
CASSLRLAGEYEQYF
>TRBJ2-1|TRBV5-8|TRBD1|-|15
TGTGCCAGCAGCTTGGAGACAGGGGGAATAAATGAGCAGTTCTTC
CASSLETGGINEQFF
>TRBJ2-3|TRBV5-1|TRBD2|-|15
TGCGCCAGCAGCTTGGTCGGGGGGGGCACAGATACGCAGTATTTT
CASSLVGGGTDTQYF
>TRBJ2-1|TRBV24-1|-|-|16
TGTGCCACCAGTGATCTTCAGGGTCGAGCTAGCAATGAGCAGTTCTTC
CATSDLQGRASNEQFF
>TRBJ2-5|TRBV7-6|TRBD2|once|15
TGTGCCAGCAGCTCTAGCGGGAGTACGCCAGAGACCCAGTACTTC
CASSSSGSTPETQYF
>TRBJ2-7|TRBV19|-|few|15
TGTGCCAGTATCCACCCTTCCCTCCGGTCCTACGAGCAGTACTTC
CASIHPSLRSYEQYF
>TRBJ1-1|TRBV5-1|TRBD1|-|15
TGCGCCAGCAGCCCCGAGACAGGGTCGAACACTGAAGCTTTCTTT
CASSPETGSNTEAFF
>TRBJ1-2|TRBV11-3|-|-|11
TGTGCCAGCAGTTCATACAGGGACGCCACCTTC
CASSSYRDATF
>TRBJ2-7|TRBV6-2/TRBV6-3|-|-|14
TGTGCCAGCAGTTACTTCCGGGAAAGCGACGAGCAGTACTTC
CASSYFRESDEQYF
>TRBJ2-7|TRBV6-5|TRBD2|-|15
TGTGCCAGCAGTTGGGGGGGGACTAGCTCAGAGGAGCAGTACTTC
CASSWGGTSSEEQYF
>TRBJ2-1|TRBV6-5|-|-|15
TGTGCCAGCAGACTAGCTAGTGGTTCCTACAATGAGCAGTTCTTC
CASRLASGSYNEQFF
>TRBJ1-6|TRBV30|TRBD1|-|13
TGTGCCTGGACGGGACAGGGGGATTCACCCCTCCACTTT
CAWTGQGDSPLHF
>TRBJ2-7|TRBV11-3|TRBD1|-|15
TGTGCCAGCAGCTTAGGGGACAGTGGCCCCTACGAGCAGTACTTC
CASSLGDSGPYEQYF
>TRBJ2-6|TRBV10-3|-|-|16
TGTGCCATCCCAGGGTCTCCACGCTCTGGGGCCAACGTCCTGACTTTC
CAIPGSPRSGANVLTF
>TRBJ1-1|TRBV12-3/TRBV12-4|-|once|13
TGTGCCAGCAGTCCCCAAACAGGGCTTGAAGCTTTCTTT
CASSPQTGLEAFF
>TRBJ2-7|TRBV5-6|-|-|12
TGTGCCAGCAGCTTGGCCGGGGGTGAGCAGTACTTC
CASSLAGGEQYF
>TRBJ2-1|TRBV9|TRBD2|-|13
TGTGCCAGCAGCGTGCGGGAGCGGACTGAGCAGTTCTTC
CASSVRERTEQFF
>TRBJ1-2|TRBV6-6|-|-|12
TGTGCCAGCAGTCCGCGGGAGGCGGGCTACACCTTC
CASSPREAGYTF
>TRBJ2-1|TRBV30|-|-|13
TGTGCCTGGACCCACGACTGGTCCAGTGAGCAGTTCTTC
CAWTHDWSSEQFF
>TRBJ2-1|TRBV6-5|-|once|11
TGTGCCAGCAGTCGTCGGGATGAGCAGTTCTTC
CASSRRDEQFF
>TRBJ2-7|TRBV20-1|-|-|11
TGCAGTGCTAGAGTAGGCGGATTTAGTTCGTTC
CSARVGGFSSF
>TRBJ1-2|TRBV28|-|few|13
TGTGCCAGCAGTTTACCCCAGGGGTTGGGCTACACCTTC
CASSLPQGLGYTF
>TRBJ1-1|TRBV7-9|TRBD1|few|15
TGTGCCAGCAGCCCGGACAGGGCCTTGGGGACTGAAGCTTTCTTT
CASSPDRALGTEAFF
>TRBJ2-2|TRBV2|-|-|13
TGTGCCAGCAAAATCGGACAGACCGGGGAGCTGTTTTTT
CASKIGQTGELFF
>TRBJ1-1|TRBV12-3/TRBV12-4|-|-|13
TGTGCCAGCGGGGGCAGCTTGAACACTGAAGCTTTCTTT
CASGGSLNTEAFF
>TRBJ2-7|TRBV6-5|TRBD2|-|14
TGTGCCAGCTCGCAAGCGGGGGGACTCTACGAGCAGTACTTC
CASSQAGGLYEQYF
>TRBJ1-6|TRBV5-1|-|-|15
TGCGCCAGCAGTCTTGGATCAGGAAATAATTCACCCCTCCACTTT
CASSLGSGNNSPLHF
>TRBJ1-3|TRBV2|-|-|13
TGTGCCAGCAGTGGGACAGTTGGAAACACCATATATTTT
CASSGTVGNTIYF
>TRBJ2-1|TRBV30|-|-|13
TGTGCCTGGAGTGTCTCTACAGGGCATGAGCAGTTCTTC
CAWSVSTGHEQFF
>TRBJ2-5|TRBV27|TRBD1|-|18
TGTGCCAGCAGTTTATACGCGGTAGGGGGCAGCCTACGAGAGACCCAGTACTTC
CASSLYAVGGSLRETQYF
>TRBJ1-2|TRBV6-2/TRBV6-3|TRBD1|-|20
TGTGCCAGCAGTTCTCCGGGACAGGGAGGGTTTCAGCGAGCTAACTATGGCTACACCTTC
CASSSPGQGGFQRANYGYTF
>TRBJ1-1|TRBV19|-|once|14
TGTGCCAGTAGAAAACCGACAGAGAACACTGAAGCTTTCTTT
CASRKPTENTEAFF
>TRBJ1-3|TRBV7-8|TRBD1|-|17
TGTGCCAGCAGCTTACCACCAGGGGGCATTCATGGAAACACCATATATTTT
CASSLPPGGIHGNTIYF
>TRBJ2-7|TRBV3-1/TRBV3-2|TRBD2|once|16
TGTGCCAGCAGCCTCTTTAGCGGGGGTAGTTCCTACGAGCAGTACTTC
CASSLFSGGSSYEQYF
>TRBJ2-7|TRBV11-1|-|-|15
TGTGCCAGCAGCTTAGAAGTCGGGAGATCCTACGAGCAGTACTTC
CASSLEVGRSYEQYF
>TRBJ2-7|TRBV18|TRBD2|once|17
TGTGCCAGCTCACCTTTCCAGGCGGCTAGCGGGCTTAAAGAGCAGTACTTC
CASSPFQAASGLKEQYF
>TRBJ2-3|TRBV3-1/TRBV3-2|TRBD2|-|19
TGTGCCAGCAGCCACTCCACCGGGACTAGCGGGAGTGCGCGTGGTACGCAGTATTTT
CASSHSTGTSGSARGTQYF
>TRBJ2-6|TRBV14|-|once|19
TGTGCCAGCAGCCAAAGCTTATTCCGTCGGGGCTCTGGGGCCAACGTCCTGACTTTC
CASSQSLFRRGSGANVLTF
>TRBJ2-1|TRBV15|TRBD2|-|15
TGTGCCACCAGCAGAGTCACGGGACTAGCAGGTGAGCAGTTCTTC
CATSRVTGLAGEQFF
>TRBJ2-6|TRBV19|-|-|14
TGTGCCAGTAAGTCACACTCTGGGGCCAACGTCCTGACTTTC
CASKSHSGANVLTF
>TRBJ1-2|TRBV27|-|-|13
TGTGCCACCCGACGTTCAGGGGAGGGTGGCTACACCTTC
CATRRSGEGGYTF
>TRBJ2-1|TRBV6-5|TRBD2|-|15
TGTGCCAGCAGTTACTCTGGCGGGAGGGGCAATGAGCAGTTCTTC
CASSYSGGRGNEQFF
>TRBJ1-2|TRBV19|TRBD1|-|16
TGTGCCAGTAGTAAAACCGGGACAGAGTCTAACTATGGCTACACCTTC
CASSKTGTESNYGYTF
>TRBJ2-3|TRBV10-3|-|-|12
TGTGCCATCAGTGAGTCGGAGGATACGCAGTATTTT
CAISESEDTQYF
>TRBJ2-7|TRBV5-4|-|-|15
TGTGCCAGCAGCCCATCGGAGGACGGGAGAGGGGAGCAGTACTTC
CASSPSEDGRGEQYF
>TRBJ1-3|TRBV30|-|-|13
TGTGCCTGGAGACACAGCTCTGGAAACACCATATATTTT
CAWRHSSGNTIYF
>TRBJ1-5|TRBV7-2|TRBD1|-|15
TGTGCCAGCAGCGCAGACAGGGCCACCTATCAGCCCCAGCATTTT
CASSADRATYQPQHF
>TRBJ2-1|TRBV5-1|TRBD2|-|16
TGCGCCAGCAGCTTTTCCGGGACTAGATCAAACAATGAGCAGTTCTTC
CASSFSGTRSNNEQFF
>TRBJ1-2|TRBV7-9|-|-|15
TGTGCCAGCAGCTTGGGCGCCATTTTTAAGTATGGCTACACCTTC
CASSLGAIFKYGYTF
>TRBJ2-7|TRBV28|TRBD1|-|14
TGTGCCAGCAGTGCACCGGGACAGGCCTACGAGCAGTACTTC
CASSAPGQAYEQYF
>TRBJ1-4|TRBV11-3|TRBD1|-|16
TGTGCCAGCAGCGGACAGGGGGATCGGACTAATGAAAAACTGTTTTTT
CASSGQGDRTNEKLFF
>TRBJ2-7|TRBV7-8|TRBD2|-|16
TGTGCCAGCAGGGCGACTAGCGGGATTGACTCCTACGAGCAGTACTTC
CASRATSGIDSYEQYF